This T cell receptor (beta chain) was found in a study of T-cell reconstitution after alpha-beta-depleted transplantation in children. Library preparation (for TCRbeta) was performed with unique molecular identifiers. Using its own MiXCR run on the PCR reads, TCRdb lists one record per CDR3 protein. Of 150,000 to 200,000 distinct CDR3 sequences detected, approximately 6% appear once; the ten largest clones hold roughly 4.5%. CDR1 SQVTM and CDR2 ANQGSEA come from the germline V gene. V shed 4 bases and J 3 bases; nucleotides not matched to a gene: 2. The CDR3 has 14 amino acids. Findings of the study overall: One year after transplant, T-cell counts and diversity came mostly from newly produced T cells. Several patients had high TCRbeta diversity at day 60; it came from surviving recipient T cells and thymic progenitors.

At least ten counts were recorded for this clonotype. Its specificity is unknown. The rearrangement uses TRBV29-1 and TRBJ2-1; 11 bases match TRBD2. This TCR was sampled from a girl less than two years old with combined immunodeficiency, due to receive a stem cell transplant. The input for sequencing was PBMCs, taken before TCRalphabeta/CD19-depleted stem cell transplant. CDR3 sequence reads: CSVGLAGIYNEQFF. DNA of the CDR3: TGCAGCGTTGGACTAGCGGGGATCTACAATGAGCAGTTCTTC.